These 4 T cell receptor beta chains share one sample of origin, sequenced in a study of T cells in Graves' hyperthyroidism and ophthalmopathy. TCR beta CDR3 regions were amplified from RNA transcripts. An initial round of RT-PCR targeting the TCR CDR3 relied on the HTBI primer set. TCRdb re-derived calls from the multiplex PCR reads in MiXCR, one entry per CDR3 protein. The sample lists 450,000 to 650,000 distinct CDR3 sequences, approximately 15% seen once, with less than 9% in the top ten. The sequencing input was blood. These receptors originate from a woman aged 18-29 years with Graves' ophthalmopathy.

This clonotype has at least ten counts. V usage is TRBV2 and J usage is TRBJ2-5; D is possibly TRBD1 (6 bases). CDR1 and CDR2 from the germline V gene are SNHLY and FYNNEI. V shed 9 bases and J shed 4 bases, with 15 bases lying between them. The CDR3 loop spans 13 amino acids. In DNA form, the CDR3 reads TGTGCCAGGAGGGACAACCTTGGAGAGACCCAGTACTTC. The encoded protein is CARRDNLGETQYF.

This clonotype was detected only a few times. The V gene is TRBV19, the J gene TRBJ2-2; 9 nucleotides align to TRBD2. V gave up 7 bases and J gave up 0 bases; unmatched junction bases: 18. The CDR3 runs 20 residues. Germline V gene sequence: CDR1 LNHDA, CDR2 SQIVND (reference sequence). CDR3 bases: TGTGCCAGTATACCCGCTGGGAGGGCTAGCGGGAATACGAACACCGGGGAGCTGTTTTTT. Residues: CASIPAGRASGNTNTGELFF.

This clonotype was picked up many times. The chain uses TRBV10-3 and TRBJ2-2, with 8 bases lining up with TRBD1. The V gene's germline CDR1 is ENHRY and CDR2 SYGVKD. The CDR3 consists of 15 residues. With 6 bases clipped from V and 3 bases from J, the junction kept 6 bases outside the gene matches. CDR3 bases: TGTGCCATCAGACAGGACAGGGCGGACACCGGGGAGCTGTTTTTT. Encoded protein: CAIRQDRADTGELFF.

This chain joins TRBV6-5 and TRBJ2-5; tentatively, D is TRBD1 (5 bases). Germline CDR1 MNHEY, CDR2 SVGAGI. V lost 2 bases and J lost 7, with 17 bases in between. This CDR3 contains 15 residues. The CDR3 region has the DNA TGTGCCAGCAGTTACGGGCGAACAGGCCTAGGGACCCAGTACTTC. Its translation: CASSYGRTGLGTQYF.